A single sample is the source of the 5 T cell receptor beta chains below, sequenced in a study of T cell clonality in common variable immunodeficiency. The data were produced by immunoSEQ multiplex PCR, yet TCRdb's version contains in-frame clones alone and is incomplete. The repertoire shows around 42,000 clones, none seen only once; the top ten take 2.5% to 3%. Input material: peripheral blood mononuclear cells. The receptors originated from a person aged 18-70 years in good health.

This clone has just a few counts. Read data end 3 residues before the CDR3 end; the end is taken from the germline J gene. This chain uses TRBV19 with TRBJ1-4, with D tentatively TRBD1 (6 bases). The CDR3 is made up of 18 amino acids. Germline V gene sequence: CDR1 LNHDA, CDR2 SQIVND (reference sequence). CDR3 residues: CASSLPRGGNSGANVLFF. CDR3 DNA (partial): TGTGCCAGTAGCCTACCCAGGGGTGGGAACTCTGGGGCCAACGTA. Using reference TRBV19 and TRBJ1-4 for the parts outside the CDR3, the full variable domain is DGGITQSPKYLFRKEGQNVTLSCEQNLNHDAMYWYRQDPGQGLRLIYYSQIVNDFQKGDIAEGYSVSREKKESFPLTVTSAQKNPTAFYLCASSLPRGGNSGANVLFFGSGTQLSVL.

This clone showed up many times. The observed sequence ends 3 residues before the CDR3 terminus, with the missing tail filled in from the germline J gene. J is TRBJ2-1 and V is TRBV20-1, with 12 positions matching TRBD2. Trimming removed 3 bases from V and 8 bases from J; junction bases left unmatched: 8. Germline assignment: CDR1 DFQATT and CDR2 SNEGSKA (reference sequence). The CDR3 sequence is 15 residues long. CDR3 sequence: CSASFLAGGPYEQFF. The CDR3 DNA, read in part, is TGCAGTGCTAGTTTTCTAGCGGGGGGGCCTTATGAG.

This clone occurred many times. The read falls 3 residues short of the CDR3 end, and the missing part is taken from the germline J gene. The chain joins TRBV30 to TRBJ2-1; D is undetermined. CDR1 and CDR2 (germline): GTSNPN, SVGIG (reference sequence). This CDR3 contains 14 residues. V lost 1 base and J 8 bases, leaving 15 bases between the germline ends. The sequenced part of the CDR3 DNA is TGTGCCTGGAGTGCAGGTCTTGGCATCGATGAG. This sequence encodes CAWSAGLGIDE. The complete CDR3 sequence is CAWSAGLGIDEQFF.

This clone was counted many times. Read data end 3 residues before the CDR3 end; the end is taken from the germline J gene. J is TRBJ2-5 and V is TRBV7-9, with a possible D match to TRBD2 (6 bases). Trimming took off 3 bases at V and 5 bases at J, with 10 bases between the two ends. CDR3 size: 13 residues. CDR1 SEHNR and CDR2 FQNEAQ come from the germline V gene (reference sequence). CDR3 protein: CASSFQAGETQYF. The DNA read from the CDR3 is TGTGCCAGCAGCTTCCAGGCGGGGGAGACC.

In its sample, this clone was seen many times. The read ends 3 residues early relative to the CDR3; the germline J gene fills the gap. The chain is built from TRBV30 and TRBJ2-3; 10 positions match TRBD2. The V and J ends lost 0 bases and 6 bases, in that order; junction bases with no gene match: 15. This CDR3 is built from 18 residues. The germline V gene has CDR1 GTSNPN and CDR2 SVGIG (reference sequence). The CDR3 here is CAWSVRGRKAGGRDTQYF. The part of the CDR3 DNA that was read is TGTGCCTGGAGTGTACGGGGCAGGAAAGCGGGGGGGCGGGATACG.